Here is one T cell receptor beta chain with its context. The antigen remains unidentified. This entry is derived from a study of CD8+CD57+ T cells in acquired aplastic anemia. Turning to the study itself: Sorted CD4+ and CD8+ cells gave an average of around 3 ug of DNA. As sequenced from healthy donors, CD4+ cells averaged about 11 million reads.

TCR beta VDJ and CDR3 were profiled, and genomic DNA was the template. One entry per CDR3 protein results from TCRdb running MiXCR on the reads. The data contain hundreds of thousands of distinct CDR3 sequences, 65% to 80% of them singletons. The CDR3 consists of 15 residues. Germline lookup yields CDR1 SNHLY and CDR2 FYNNEI. V gave up 6 bases and J gave up 3 bases; unmatched junction bases: 8. Study-wide points: Roughly 30 sequences, all CD8+ CDR3, were shared between patients and controls.

The sample taken for sequencing was sorted CD4+, CD8+, or CD8+CD57+ T cells (not recorded which) from PBMCs. The genes are TRBV2 and TRBJ2-5, with TRBD1 matching 9 bases. This receptor was identified in a human donor in good health, serving as a control. The CDR3 protein is CASSSQGDREETQYF. DNA of the CDR3: TGTGCCAGCAGCTCCCAAGGGGACAGGGAAGAGACCCAGTACTTC.